The entry below gives a single T cell receptor (beta chain) sequence along with its context. This entry is derived from a study of T cell changes during pregnancy in multiple sclerosis. Germline values: CDR1 SGHRS, CDR2 YFSETQ. Trimming cost V 4 bases and J 5 bases; bases outside gene matches: 11. There are 16 residues in the CDR3. The data were produced by immunoSEQ multiplex PCR, yet TCRdb's version contains in-frame clones alone and is incomplete. This sample yields 65,000 to 80,000 clones, of which about 93% are seen a single time; roughly 1% belongs to the top ten. The sequenced sample was peripheral blood, obtained in the first trimester of pregnancy. The rearrangement uses TRBV5-1 and TRBJ2-5; TRBD1 agrees at 10 bases. This receptor was obtained from a female donor with multiple sclerosis, enrolled in a pregnancy study. CDR3 loop: CASSLTGGTAGETQYF. The CDR3 nucleotides read TGCGCCAGCAGCCTGACAGGGGGCACCGCTGGGGAGACCCAGTACTTC.